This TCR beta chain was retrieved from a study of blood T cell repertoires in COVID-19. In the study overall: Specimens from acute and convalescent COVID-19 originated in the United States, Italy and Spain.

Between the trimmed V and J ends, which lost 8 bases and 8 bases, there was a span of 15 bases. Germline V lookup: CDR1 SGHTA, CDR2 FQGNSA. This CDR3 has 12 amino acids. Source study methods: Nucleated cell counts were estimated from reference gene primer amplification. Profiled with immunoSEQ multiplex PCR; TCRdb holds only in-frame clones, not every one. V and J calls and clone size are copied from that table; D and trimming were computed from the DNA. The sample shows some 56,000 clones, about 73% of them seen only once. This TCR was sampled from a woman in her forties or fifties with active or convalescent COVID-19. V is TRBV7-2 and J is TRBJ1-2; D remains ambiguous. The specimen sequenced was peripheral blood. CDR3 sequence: CASRPDGVGYTF. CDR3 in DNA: TGTGCCAGCCGACCTGACGGGGTCGGCTACACCTTC. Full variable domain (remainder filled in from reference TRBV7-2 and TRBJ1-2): GAGVSQSPSNKVTEKGKDVELRCDPISGHTALYWYRQSLGQGLEFLIYFQGNSAPDKSGLPSDRFSAERTGGSVSTLTIQRTQQEDSAVYLCASRPDGVGYTFGSGTRLTVV.